Listed below are T cell receptor beta chains from one sample, sequenced in a study of regulatory T cells in long-lasting Graves disease. From the multiplex PCR reads, TCRdb called clonotypes with MiXCR, one entry per CDR3 protein. The sample holds some 470,000 distinct CDR3 sequences, about a fifth seen once. The sample was peripheral blood mononuclear cells (PBMCs), taken when the disease was refractory, from a patient treated with antithyroid drugs. The receptor set was obtained from a female donor with Graves disease. Each CDR3 is given with its conserved first and last residue. A D gene is named only where the DNA matches it firmly. Some rows have no size entry. The others give once, few or many, or a class for an expanded clone.

>-|TRBJ2-7|TRBV19|-
TGTGCCAGTACGGAGGGAGGCACCTACGAGCAGTACTTC
CASTEGGTYEQYF
>many|TRBJ2-7|TRBV6-1|TRBD2
TGTGCCAGCAGCGGAACCGGGACTAGCGGTTACGAGCAGTACTTC
CASSGTGTSGYEQYF
>many|TRBJ2-7|TRBV28|-
TGTGCCAGCAGTTTATCGTCCACCGGAGCCTACGAGCAGTACTTC
CASSLSSTGAYEQYF
>-|TRBJ2-2|TRBV11-1|-
TGTGCCAGCACCCTAGGGAGCGGGAACACCGGGGAGCTGTTTTTT
CASTLGSGNTGELFF
>few|TRBJ1-1|TRBV19|-
TGTGCCAGTAGAGTGATGGGGGGCCAGGGCACTGAAGCTTTCTTT
CASRVMGGQGTEAFF
>many|TRBJ1-2|TRBV2|-
TGTGCCAGCAGTCAGGGGACTGGCTACACCTTC
CASSQGTGYTF
>once|TRBJ1-4|TRBV30|TRBD1
TGTGCCTCCGAATCGACACTTACAGGGGGCCGGTCTAATGAAAAACTGTTTTTT
CASESTLTGGRSNEKLFF
>few|TRBJ1-2|TRBV4-1|TRBD1
TGCGCCAGCAGCCAAGAAAAGACGACAGGGGGTGATGGCTACACCTTC
CASSQEKTTGGDGYTF
>few|TRBJ1-4|TRBV7-2|-
TGTGCCAGCAGCCCAACAGGGTCCGGTAATGAAAAACTGTTTTTT
CASSPTGSGNEKLFF
>many|TRBJ2-7|TRBV13|TRBD1
TGTGCCAGCAGCTTCGACAGGGGCGAGCAGTACTTC
CASSFDRGEQYF
>-|TRBJ1-1|TRBV10-3|-
TGTGCCATCAGTGATTTTCTAGTGTCAGTGAACACTGAAGCTTTCTTT
CAISDFLVSVNTEAFF
>many|TRBJ1-2|TRBV12-5|TRBD1
TGTGCTAGCGCGACAGGGGGCTTTGGCTACACCTTC
CASATGGFGYTF
>-|TRBJ1-5|TRBV28|-
TGTGCCAGCAGTTTCCCGGGTTTCAATCAGCCCCAGCATTTT
CASSFPGFNQPQHF
>few|TRBJ1-5|TRBV6-5|-
TGTGCCAGCAGTTACTCGGCCCCAGGGGATCAGCCCCAGCATTTT
CASSYSAPGDQPQHF
>-|TRBJ2-3|TRBV15|-
TGTGCCACCAGCATCGAGGACAGTAGCACAGATACGCAGTATTTT
CATSIEDSSTDTQYF
>-|TRBJ2-7|TRBV6-5|TRBD1
TGTGCCAGCAGTTTGGGGACAGGTCACTACGAGCAGTACTTC
CASSLGTGHYEQYF
>-|TRBJ1-4|TRBV4-1|TRBD1
TGCGCCAGCAGCCAAGAAGGGGACAGGGAGGGAAAACTGTTTTTT
CASSQEGDREGKLFF
>few|TRBJ2-2|TRBV29-1|TRBD1
TGCAGCATTAGTGACAGGGGCAATACCGGGGAGCTGTTTTTT
CSISDRGNTGELFF
>few|TRBJ1-2|TRBV27|TRBD1
TGTGCCAGCAGCTCCGAGTGGACAGGGGGCTCTGGCTACACCTTC
CASSSEWTGGSGYTF
>few|TRBJ2-7|TRBV20-1|TRBD2
TGCAGTGCTAGAGAGCAGCGGGGGCATTCCTACGAGCAGTACTTC
CSAREQRGHSYEQYF
>once|TRBJ1-2|TRBV28|TRBD1
TGTGCCAGCAGTAAGCCAGGGGGCACCTATGGCTACACCTTC
CASSKPGGTYGYTF
>many|TRBJ2-7|TRBV27|TRBD2
TGTGCCAGCAGTCGAGTCGTACCGGGACTAGCGGGAGACGGCTACGAGCAGTACTTC
CASSRVVPGLAGDGYEQYF
>many|TRBJ1-1|TRBV27|-
TGTGCCAGCAGTTTATTAGGCAGACAAGGTGAAGCTTTCTTT
CASSLLGRQGEAFF
>-|TRBJ2-1|TRBV19|TRBD2
TGTGCCAGTAGTATTCTAGCGGGAGAGGCAGATGAGCAGTTCTTC
CASSILAGEADEQFF
>many|TRBJ2-5|TRBV6-1|TRBD1
TGTGCCAGCAGCCAGTACAGGGGGCGCACGCAAGAGACCCAGTACTTC
CASSQYRGRTQETQYF
>-|TRBJ1-1|TRBV3-1|-
TGTGCCAGCAGCTTCCGGGACGGTCCGCCTGAAGCCGAAGCTTTCTTT
CASSFRDGPPEAEAFF
>many|TRBJ1-5|TRBV12-3/TRBV12-4|TRBD1
TGTGCCAGCAGTGCGGACAGGGACCAGCCCCAGCATTTT
CASSADRDQPQHF
>few|TRBJ1-6|TRBV12-3/TRBV12-4|-
TGTGCCAGCAGTTTCTACAGGGACAATTCACCCCTCCACTTT
CASSFYRDNSPLHF
>many|TRBJ1-1|TRBV28|-
TGTGCCAGCAGTCCCCCTCATATGAACACTGAAGCTTTCTTT
CASSPPHMNTEAFF
>-|TRBJ2-5|TRBV29-1|-
TGCAGCGTTGAAACCCCGGGACGGGTCCTCTTC
CSVETPGRVLF
>-|TRBJ1-2|TRBV7-2|-
TGTGCCAGCAGCCTCTCGGACAGCGCATGGTATGGCTACACCTTC
CASSLSDSAWYGYTF
>many|TRBJ2-5|TRBV6-8|TRBD2
TGTGCCAGCCGTCTACGGGAGGGCCTTGAGACCCAGTACTTC
CASRLREGLETQYF
>few|TRBJ2-1|TRBV19|TRBD2
TGTGCCAGTAGTATAGGTTCAGGGCTAGCGGTTTACAATGAGCAGTTCTTC
CASSIGSGLAVYNEQFF
>-|TRBJ2-5|TRBV2|TRBD1
TGTGCCAGCAGAGTGAGGACAGGGGACCACCTGCAGACCCAGTACTTC
CASRVRTGDHLQTQYF
>many|TRBJ1-2|TRBV6-5|-
TGTGCCAGCAGTTATGCAGGGGCAAATAACTATGGCTACACCTTC
CASSYAGANNYGYTF
>-|TRBJ2-2|TRBV19|-
TGTGCCAGTAGTATAACAAACACCGGGGAGCTGTTTTTT
CASSITNTGELFF
>-|TRBJ2-7|TRBV19|-
TGTGCCAGTAGTATAGGGCGGGGTGACTACGAGCAGTACTTC
CASSIGRGDYEQYF
>-|TRBJ2-7|TRBV7-9|TRBD2
TGTGCCAGCAGCCCGCTAGCGGAAAATTACGAGCAGTACTTC
CASSPLAENYEQYF
>-|TRBJ2-3|TRBV3-1|TRBD2
TGTGCCACCAAAAAGACTAGCGGGGGGGCAGATACGCAGTATTTT
CATKKTSGGADTQYF
>few|TRBJ2-1|TRBV12-3/TRBV12-4|TRBD2
TGTGCCAGCAGACTAGCGGGGGGGCCAACCAATGAGCAGTTCTTC
CASRLAGGPTNEQFF
>few|TRBJ2-2|TRBV5-1|-
TGCGCCAGCAGCTTGATGGCACCGAACACCGGGGAGCTGTTTTTT
CASSLMAPNTGELFF
>few|TRBJ1-1|TRBV27|-
TGTGCCAGCAGTTTGATTGGGGTAGGGGGGACCACTGAAGCTTTCTTT
CASSLIGVGGTTEAFF
>few|TRBJ1-3|TRBV9|-
TGTGCCAGCAGCGTAGCTCCGGAGAACCCTGGAAACACCATATATTTT
CASSVAPENPGNTIYF
>many|TRBJ1-5|TRBV6-1|-
TGTGCCAGCAGTGTATCGGGGGGCATGCAGCCCCAGCATTTT
CASSVSGGMQPQHF
>many|TRBJ2-1|TRBV28|-
TGTGCCAGCAGTTTGCGGGGACGCTACAATGAGCAGTTCTTC
CASSLRGRYNEQFF
>many|TRBJ2-5|TRBV12-3/TRBV12-4|-
TGTGCCAGCAGTCTGGGACCGCGTCGGGAGACCCAGTACTTC
CASSLGPRRETQYF
>-|TRBJ2-5|TRBV20-1|TRBD1
TGCAGTGCCACATTCGGGACAGGTTACCAAGAGACCCAGTACTTC
CSATFGTGYQETQYF
>many|TRBJ2-5|TRBV27|-
TGTGCCAGCAGTCAAGCGGGTTGGGAGACCCAGTACTTC
CASSQAGWETQYF
>-|TRBJ2-7|TRBV4-1|-
TGCGCCAGCAGCCAAGCGGAAGGTCTCGAGCAGTACTTC
CASSQAEGLEQYF
>-|TRBJ2-5|TRBV19|TRBD1
TGTGCCAGTAGTACCCCGGGACAGGGGATCGGAACCCAGTACTTC
CASSTPGQGIGTQYF
>-|TRBJ2-1|TRBV27|-
TGTGCCAGCAGTTCCCCTAACGGGAACAATGAGCAGTTCTTC
CASSSPNGNNEQFF
>-|TRBJ1-5|TRBV6-1|TRBD1
TGTGCCAGCAGTATCCAGGGGGCTCAGCCCCAGCATTTT
CASSIQGAQPQHF
>few|TRBJ2-5|TRBV13|-
TGTGCCAGCAGCCCAGAAGGCAGCCCTTGGACCCAGTACTTC
CASSPEGSPWTQYF
>few|TRBJ1-1|TRBV7-9|TRBD1
TGTGCCAGCAGCGAACAGGGGACTGAAGCTTTCTTT
CASSEQGTEAFF
>few|TRBJ1-6|TRBV20-1|-
TGCAGTGCTAGAGATAGAGGGAGCGGTTCACCCCTCCACTTT
CSARDRGSGSPLHF
>-|TRBJ2-1|TRBV7-9|TRBD2
TGTGCCAGCAGCGCTACGATGACTAGCGGCTACAATGAGCAGTTCTTC
CASSATMTSGYNEQFF
>many|TRBJ2-2|TRBV6-1|-
TGTGCCAGCAGCCAAAGGGTAGGGGCCTCTTTGAACACCGGGGAGCTGTTTTTT
CASSQRVGASLNTGELFF
>many|TRBJ2-7|TRBV6-9|TRBD1
TGTGCCAGCAGTTACGACCGGGACAGGGCCTACGAGCAGTACTTC
CASSYDRDRAYEQYF
>many|TRBJ1-1|TRBV29-1|-
TGCAGCGTTGAGGGTAGGGCGAACACTGAAGCTTTCTTT
CSVEGRANTEAFF